Sequencing of this TCR beta chain was carried out in a study of blood T cell repertoires in COVID-19. Study-level background: PBMCs, B-cell-depleted T cells, or T cells were the source of the cDNA or gDNA that made up the material.

Assignment of participants to cohorts was predicated upon participant-reported clinical history. Germline V CDR1 and CDR2: SGDLS, YYNGEE. V was pared by 2 bases and J by 6 bases, with 15 bases between. The CDR3 consists of 15 residues. As processed by the authors: Nucleated cell counts were estimated from reference gene primer amplification. TCRdb's table, derived via immunoSEQ multiplex PCR, lists solely in-frame clones and lacks some. V, J and clone size are those of that table, while D and trimming were read from the DNA. In the table there are about 250,000 clones, around 84% of which are singletons.

The TCR comes from a man in his late teens or twenties who had recovered from COVID-19. The chain has TRBV9 and TRBJ2-1, with D perhaps TRBD2 (6 bases). The sample was PBMCs or T cells enriched from blood (not recorded which). CDR3 in amino acids: CASSVEGGPLNEQFF. The CDR3, as DNA: TGTGCCAGCAGCGTCGAGGGAGGCCCCCTCAATGAGCAGTTCTTC.